This TCR beta chain was profiled in a study of shared clonotypes between healthy human individuals. Naive CD8 cells lacked CD45RO and underwent positive selection for CCR7, leaving out terminally differentiated effector memory CD45RA+ cells. This CDR3 region has 13 residues. Per germline, CDR1 GTSNPN and CDR2 SVGIG (reference sequence). Deletions cut 0 bases from V and 8 bases from J, with 13 bases between. Sequencing used immunoSEQ multiplex PCR; TCRdb keeps in-frame clones, though not all of them. The data contain just over 2,000,000 clones, about 95% of them singletons. This TCR came from a young man in good health. The gene calls are TRBV30 and TRBJ1-2; no definite D call. The specimen was naive CD8+ T cells sorted from blood. The DNA of the CDR3 is TGTGCCTGGAGTGTATCCCCCGTCGAGGGCTACACCTTC. It encodes CAWSVSPVEGYTF. Based on the CDR3 plus reference TRBV30 and TRBJ1-2, the full variable domain is SQTIHQWPATLVQPVGSPLSLECTVEGTSNPNLYWYRQAAGRGLQLLFYSVGIGQISSEVPQNLSASRPQDRQFILSSKKLLLSDSGFYLCAWSVSPVEGYTFGSGTRLTVV.